This TCR beta chain comes out of a study of blood T cell repertoires in COVID-19. Looking at the study overall: The study drew acute and convalescent COVID-19 samples from the United States, Italy and Spain. The cDNA or gDNA used as material had been derived from T cells, B-cell-depleted T cells, or PBMCs.

This clone showed up just once. Per the study methods: Nucleated cell number was recorded as an estimate derived from reference gene primer amplification. TCRdb's copy holds only in-frame clones and misses some; the assay was immunoSEQ multiplex PCR. The D gene and trimming were derived from the DNA, and the V and J assignments and clone size from that table. In the table there are 150,000 to 200,000 clones, approximately 89% of which are singletons. CDR1 and CDR2 from the germline V gene are SNHLY and FYNNEI. The CDR3 runs to 14 residues. J lost 0 bases, V lost 6 bases, and 2 bases had no gene match.

The source material was peripheral blood. The V and J genes are TRBV2 and TRBJ2-1, with TRBD1 matching 7 bases. The sequence derives from a man aged 65 to 85 with acute or convalescent COVID-19. CDR3 loop: CASRGQTSYNEQFF. The CDR3 DNA follows: TGTGCCAGCAGGGGACAGACCTCCTACAATGAGCAGTTCTTC.